This T cell receptor (beta chain) was captured in a study of blood T cell repertoires in COVID-19. Whole-study context: From T cells, B-cell-depleted T cells, or PBMCs came the material, which was cDNA or gDNA.

Germline CDR1 KGHDR, CDR2 SFDVKD. This CDR3 is 14 amino acids long. Trimming cost V 5 bases and J 2 bases; bases outside gene matches: 2. Repertoires were generated with immunoSEQ multiplex PCR, while TCRdb's copy carries only in-frame clones and drops some. The table lists about 36,000 clones, 60% to 85% of them singletons, with roughly 2% in the top ten. The V gene is TRBV24-1, the J gene TRBJ2-1, with TRBD1 identical over 7 bases. The sequence derives from a man aged 55 to 70 with active COVID-19. The sample comprised peripheral blood. In DNA form, the CDR3 reads TGTGCCACCAGTGTCACAGGGGCCTACAATGAGCAGTTCTTC. Its protein product is CATSVTGAYNEQFF.